Described below is a single TCR beta chain sequence and its context. The sample is drawn from a study of blood T cell repertoires in COVID-19. Germline assignment: CDR1 MGHRA and CDR2 YSYEKL. The V gene lost 2 bases and the J gene lost 0 bases, with 8 bases spanning the gap. CDR3 length equals 15 residues. Original methodology: It was from reference gene primer amplification that nucleated cell counts were estimated. Clones were read by immunoSEQ multiplex PCR, and TCRdb kept only the in-frame ones, dropping some. For V, J and clone size, that table is used; D and trimming come from the DNA. This table holds about 120,000 clones, 78% found once.

Sequenced material: peripheral blood. The chain employs TRBV4-1 and TRBJ1-3, with D tentatively TRBD1 (6 bases). The receptor comes from a man between 65 and 85 years old with acute or convalescent COVID-19. The chain's CDR3 is CASSQTGISGNTIYF. The CDR3 bases are TGCGCCAGCAGCCAAACAGGGATCTCTGGAAACACCATATATTTT.